This T cell receptor beta chain comes out of a study of CD8 T cells in ankylosing spondylitis. General study results and limits: Prior literature has documented some motif variants in synovial fluid and blood from reactive arthritis.

About this clonotype itself: Its matching antigen is unknown. Since a much larger clone is just one base distant, this may be a read error.

TCRdb reprocessed the 5' RACE reads via MiXCR and lists one record per CDR3 protein. Of about 100,000 distinct CDR3 sequences listed, roughly 8.3% are singletons. Trimming cost V 3 bases and J 12 bases; bases outside gene matches: 11. Germline V gives CDR1 MRHNA, CDR2 SNTAGT. This CDR3 spans 15 amino acids. Input material: blood, either unsorted or a sorted T cell fraction (not recorded which). The sequence derives from a male donor with ankylosing spondylitis or in good health (not recorded which). The V call is TRBV6-4, the J call TRBJ2-1; 10 nucleotides align to TRBD2. The CDR3 reads CASSDNSGRSYAQFF. The CDR3 DNA sequence: TGTGCCAGCAGTGATAATAGCGGGAGGTCCTATGCGCAGTTCTTC.